One T cell receptor beta chain is described in this entry. Which antigen it targets is not known. Each CD8+ T cell subset was flow-sorted in triplicate, with fewer than 350,000 cells per subset placed directly into RLT lysis buffer. To exclude memory contaminants, naive CD8+ T cells were stringently defined as CD45RO-CCR7+CD27+CD95-. Peripheral blood mononuclear cells were isolated from buffy coats using standard density gradient centrifugation. A FACSAria III was used to flow-sort naive CXCR3-negative and CXCR3-positive CD8+ T cells. An RNeasy Mini Kit was used to extract total RNA from the sorted cells. In the germline V gene, CDR1 corresponds to SGDLS and CDR2 to YYNGEE. Including the terminal cysteine and phenylalanine, the CDR3 comprises 15 residues. No DNA appears here. These reads were obtained on a NextSeq 550. The Human TCR Profiling Kit (MiLaboratory) was used to make UMI-labeled 5' RACE TRB cDNA libraries. The full amount of extracted RNA was used for cDNA synthesis, and the full amount of resulting cDNA was used for PCR amplification. Libraries were prepared in parallel with an identical number of PCR cycles. On the authors' methods: About 54,000 +/- 9,700 unique UMI-labeled TRB cDNA molecules per library were extracted with MIGEC and MiXCR, with at least two reads per UMI required. On average, roughly 40,000 +/- 10,000 functional in-frame TRB CDR3 nucleotide clonotypes lacking stop codons were found per library. Diversity metrics, including normalized Shannon-Wiener and Chao1, were computed in VDJtools after downsampling to 5000 UMI-labeled TRB molecules per sample. For the central five CDR3 residues, VDJtools calculated physicochemical properties weighted by clonotype size, namely interaction energy, strength, volume and Kidera factor 4. Following reprocessing of the reads by TCRdb, the data hold one row per CDR3 protein sequence and no DNA is available. Clone size and V and J calls follow TCRdb, not the original study. This sample's table lists some 5,700 distinct CDR3 sequences. The biggest ten clones account for approximately 1.5% of the sample.

This sample was included in a study of CXCR3-negative and CXCR3-positive naive CD8 T cells (dated by TCRdb to between 2018 and 2021). For the wider study: In total, some 150 million TRB reads were obtained, which works out to roughly 1.5 +/- 0.3 million reads per library. Naive subsets from about five donors and memory cells from 3 donors were included in the TRBV-TRBJ cluster analysis. Diversity and physicochemical repertoire analyses were performed on about a dozen donors pooled from two independent experiments. Findings and caveats that apply to the study as a whole: Because surface CD5, which is linked to self-reactivity in mice, was comparable between the naive subsets, TCR interaction strength was also inferred from the physicochemical properties of TRB CDR3s. TRB CDR3s from CXCR3-positive naive cells showed higher hydrophobicity (lower Kidera factor 4), lower energy, and higher strength and volume indices than CXCR3-negative naive cells. Naive CXCR3-negative and CXCR3-positive cells from the same donor showed similar TRBV-TRBJ usage, whereas memory cells showed distinct patterns. Freshly isolated PBMCs were used for most assays because CXCR3 expression went down partially after cryopreservation. Comparably high repertoire diversity was found in both naive subsets, whereas much lower repertoire diversity was found in memory CD8+ T cells.

The TCR was taken from a human donor in good health. Some clones in this sample may be carry-over from other donors' samples. This sequence uses TRBV9 and TRBJ2-7; TCRdb indicates TRBD1, and absent DNA this call remains unverified. What was sequenced was naive CXCR3+ CD8+ T cells from blood. This specimen's cell subset or site label, per the study, means: CD45RO-CCR7+CD27+CD95- naive CD8+ T cells expressing CXCR3 (TNR3+). The encoded CDR3 is CASSPRAGGPYEQYF.